The 6 T cell receptor beta chains in this list originate from one sample, sequenced in a study of pediatric ulcerative colitis. Using immunoSEQ multiplex PCR, the repertoire was profiled, and TCRdb retains in-frame clones only, with some absent. The table shows around 65,000 clones, with about 80% occurring only once. Sequencing was carried out using blood. These receptors were obtained from a boy younger than 18 with moderate ulcerative colitis.

The gene calls are TRBV5-6 and TRBJ1-5; D unresolved. Germline CDR1 is SGHDT and CDR2 is YYEEEE. V lost 3 bases and J 4 bases, leaving 5 bases between the germline ends. CDR3 length equals 12 residues. The CDR3 protein is CASSSINQPQHF. The CDR3 DNA sequence: TGTGCCAGCAGCTCGATAAATCAGCCCCAGCATTTT.

The chain combines TRBV18 with TRBJ2-7; 8 nucleotides agree with TRBD1. Germline-derived CDR1 and CDR2 are KGHSH and LQKENI. This CDR3 spans 15 amino acids. J lost 3 bases, V lost 3 bases, and 7 bases had no gene match. The CDR3 reads CASSPESGGGYEQYF. CDR3 nucleotides: TGTGCCAGCTCACCGGAATCAGGGGGCGGCTACGAGCAGTACTTC.

The rearrangement joins TRBV14 to TRBJ2-2; D possibly matches TRBD1 or TRBD2 (5 bases each). CDR1 is SGHDN and CDR2 is FVKESK in the germline V gene. The V and J ends lost 1 base and 7 bases respectively, with 19 bases between them. The CDR3 is 17 amino acids. The CDR3 region is CASSQGKGTISHGELFF. For the CDR3, the DNA is TGTGCCAGCAGCCAAGGTAAGGGGACGATCTCGCACGGGGAGCTGTTTTTT.

The chain joins TRBV30 to TRBJ2-3; D gene uncertain. Germline V gene data show CDR1 as GTSNPN and CDR2 as SVGIG (reference sequence). The CDR3 extends over 10 amino acids. V lost 5 bases and J lost 6, with 6 bases in between. The CDR3 spells CAWEKDTQYF. The CDR3 coding sequence is TGTGCCTGGGAAAAGGATACGCAGTATTTT.

V usage is TRBV2 and J usage is TRBJ1-5; TRBD1 is a possible D gene (5 bases). V was clipped by 8 bases and J by 7 bases, with 21 bases between them. Germline V gives CDR1 SNHLY, CDR2 FYNNEI. CDR3 length equals 15 residues. The CDR3 nucleotides read TGTGCCAGCGGGGAGGACACGAGGTCCTACCAGCCCCAGCATTTT. This translates into CASGEDTRSYQPQHF.

This clone was counted a few times. The chain links TRBV4-2 to TRBJ2-7, with a tentative D call TRBD1 (5 bases). CDR1 is LGHNA, CDR2 YNFKEQ, per germline. The CDR3 has 13 amino acids. V was pared by 4 bases and J by 2 bases, with 9 bases between. The DNA of the CDR3 is TGTGCCAGCAGCCCTGGACAAGCCTACGAGCAGTACTTC. This codes for CASSPGQAYEQYF.